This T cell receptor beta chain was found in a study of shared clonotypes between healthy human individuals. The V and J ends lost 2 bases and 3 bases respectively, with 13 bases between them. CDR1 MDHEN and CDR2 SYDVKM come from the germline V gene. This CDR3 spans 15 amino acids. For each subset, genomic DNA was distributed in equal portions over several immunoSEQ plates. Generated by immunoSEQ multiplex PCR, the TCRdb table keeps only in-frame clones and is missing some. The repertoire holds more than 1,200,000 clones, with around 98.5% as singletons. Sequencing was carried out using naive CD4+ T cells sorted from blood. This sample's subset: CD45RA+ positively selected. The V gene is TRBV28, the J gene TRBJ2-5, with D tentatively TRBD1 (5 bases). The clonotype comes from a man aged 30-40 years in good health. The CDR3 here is CASSLRQISKETQYF. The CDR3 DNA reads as TGTGCCAGCAGTTTACGACAGATCTCCAAAGAGACCCAGTACTTC. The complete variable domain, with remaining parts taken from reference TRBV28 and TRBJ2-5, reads DVKVTQSSRYLVKRTGEKVFLECVQDMDHENMFWYRQDPGLGLRLIYFSYDVKMKEKGDIPEGYSVSREKKERFSLILESASTNQTSMYLCASSLRQISKETQYFGPGTRLLVL.